A selection of T cell receptor beta chains follows, all from one sample in a study of control samples from healthy donors and cancer patients. Using immunoSEQ multiplex PCR, the repertoire was profiled, and TCRdb retains in-frame clones only, with some absent. The table lists about 54,000 clones, around 96% of them singletons, with approximately 1.9% in the top ten. Sequencing input: blood. These receptors all come from a woman in her twenties or thirties in good health. The conserved cysteine and the conserved F or W are not part of the CDR3 here.

TRBV7-2,TRBJ2-7,ASSLVGGGGAFDEQY
TRBV4-1,TRBJ2-1,ASSQEGTYNEQF
TRBV12-3/TRBV12-4,TRBJ2-5,ASRGDGLETQY
TRBV19,TRBJ1-5,ASSTDRRGNQPQH
TRBV7-3,TRBJ2-2,ASSAQEAGTSNRGAV
TRBV19,TRBJ1-2,ASSSRGSYGYT
TRBV5-6,TRBJ1-5,ASHQGNQPQH
TRBV7-9,TRBJ2-2,ASTSGSSGELF
TRBV29-1,TRBJ2-2,SVHLQGWGTGELF
TRBV6-4,TRBJ2-5,ASSASPGGQETQY
TRBV7-8,TRBJ2-2,ASSLFSGGFSGELF
TRBV28,TRBJ1-1,ASSNGQGGDTEAF
TRBV19,TRBJ1-2,ASSTGTGGLLNYGYT
TRBV6-6,TRBJ2-1,ASSRVPLAGGRNEQF
TRBV28,TRBJ1-2,ASSITGTGGGYT
TRBV6-1,TRBJ1-6,ASSEMRMTAVESPLH
TRBV19,TRBJ2-5,ASSTSGGKLETQY
TRBV7-9,TRBJ2-2,ASILGGELF
TRBV19,TRBJ2-1,ASSIGGSYNEQF
TRBV28,TRBJ2-2,ASSSGGTGELF
TRBV6-6,TRBJ1-1,ASTTGREAF
TRBV28,TRBJ2-2,ASSLYRLAGGRITGELF
TRBV12-3/TRBV12-4,TRBJ2-7,ASSPLTRKQY
TRBV3-1/TRBV3-2,TRBJ2-1,ASSHGTSGRVMNEQF
TRBV15,TRBJ2-2,ATSRDFIGGNTGELF
TRBV25-1,TRBJ1-2,ASSDSINYGYT
TRBV5-1,TRBJ2-1,ASSLGGSEYNEQF
TRBV2,TRBJ2-2,ASRYRTGELF
TRBV11-2,TRBJ2-3,ASSLNRGPDTQY
TRBV27,TRBJ2-7,ASSFRDRGYEQY
TRBV19,TRBJ2-1,ASSIRGGYNEQF
TRBV2,TRBJ1-4,ASSPDRGREKLF
TRBV27,TRBJ2-7,ASSSSTSGYEQY
TRBV19,TRBJ2-1,ASTQGAEQF
TRBV12-3/TRBV12-4,TRBJ2-3,ASSYEGDTQY
TRBV19,TRBJ1-2,ASFSGGIPRGYT
TRBV3-1/TRBV3-2,TRBJ1-2,ASSQDVEGDGYT
TRBV9,TRBJ2-2,ASSVGVGRGAGELF
TRBV28,TRBJ2-7,ASSLSPYEQY
TRBV18,TRBJ2-1,ASRGGGAYNEQF
TRBV27,TRBJ2-2,ASSVRGDGELF
TRBV5-6,TRBJ2-7,ASSSRQPEQY
TRBV9,TRBJ2-2,ASSAPLGNTGELF
TRBV5-5,TRBJ1-2,ASSLGQLDYGYT
TRBV6-1,TRBJ2-2,ASSEGPGTFTGELF
TRBV30,TRBJ1-2,AWWARSSGGYT
TRBV28,TRBJ2-1,ASSFPRRRENYNEQF